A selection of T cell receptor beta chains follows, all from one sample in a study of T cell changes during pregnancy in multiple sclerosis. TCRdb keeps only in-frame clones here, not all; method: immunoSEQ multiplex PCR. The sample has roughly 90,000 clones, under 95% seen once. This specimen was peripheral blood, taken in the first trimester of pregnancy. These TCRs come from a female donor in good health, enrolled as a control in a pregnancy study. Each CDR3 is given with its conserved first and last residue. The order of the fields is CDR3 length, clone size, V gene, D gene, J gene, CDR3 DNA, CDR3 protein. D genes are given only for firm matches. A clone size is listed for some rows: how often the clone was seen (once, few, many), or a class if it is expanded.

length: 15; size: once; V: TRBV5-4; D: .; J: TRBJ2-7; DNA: TGTGCCAGCAGCTTGGGTGGAGGGGGCCCCTACGAGCAGTACTTC; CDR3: CASSLGGGGPYEQYF
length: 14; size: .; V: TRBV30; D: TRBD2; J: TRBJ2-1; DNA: TGTGCCTGGAGGTGGGAGCGGGGTTACAATGAGCAGTTCTTC; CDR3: CAWRWERGYNEQFF
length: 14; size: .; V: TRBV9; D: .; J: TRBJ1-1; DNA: TGTGCCAGCAGCCCCCGGACAACGAACACTGAAGCTTTCTTT; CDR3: CASSPRTTNTEAFF
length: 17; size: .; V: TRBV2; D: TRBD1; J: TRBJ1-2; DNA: TGTGCCAGCAGTGACCTGGACAGGGGAAGATCGTCGTATGGCTACACCTTC; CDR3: CASSDLDRGRSSYGYTF
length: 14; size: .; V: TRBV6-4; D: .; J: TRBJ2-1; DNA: TGTGCCAGCAGTGAACTAGGGGGCGGAGGGGAGCAGTTCTTC; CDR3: CASSELGGGGEQFF
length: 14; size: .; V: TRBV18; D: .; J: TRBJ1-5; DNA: TGTGCCAGCTCACCGGTAGGGGGTAATCAGCCCCAGCATTTT; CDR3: CASSPVGGNQPQHF
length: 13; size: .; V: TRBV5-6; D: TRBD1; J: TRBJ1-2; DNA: TGTGCCAGCAGCACCGGGACAGCCTATGGCTACACCTTC; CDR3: CASSTGTAYGYTF
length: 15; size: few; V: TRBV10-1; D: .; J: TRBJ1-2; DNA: TGCGCCAGCAGTCGCACAGAGGGCCCTGTCTATGGCTACACCTTC; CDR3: CASSRTEGPVYGYTF
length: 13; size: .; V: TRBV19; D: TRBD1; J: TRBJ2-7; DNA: TGTGCCAGTAGTATAGCGGACAGGGACGAGCAGTACTTC; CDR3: CASSIADRDEQYF
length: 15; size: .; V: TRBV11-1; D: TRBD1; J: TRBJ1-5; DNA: TGTGCCAGCAGCTCATCCGGGACAGGGGATCAGCCCCAGCATTTT; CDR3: CASSSSGTGDQPQHF
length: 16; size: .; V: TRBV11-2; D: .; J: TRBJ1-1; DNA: TGTGCCAGCAACGGCTCCCCGGGACACCTTCACACTGAAGCTTTCTTT; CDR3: CASNGSPGHLHTEAFF
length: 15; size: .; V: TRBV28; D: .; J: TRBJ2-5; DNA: TGTGCCAGCAGTCGACCGGGGGAAGGACTGGAGACCCAGTACTTC; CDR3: CASSRPGEGLETQYF